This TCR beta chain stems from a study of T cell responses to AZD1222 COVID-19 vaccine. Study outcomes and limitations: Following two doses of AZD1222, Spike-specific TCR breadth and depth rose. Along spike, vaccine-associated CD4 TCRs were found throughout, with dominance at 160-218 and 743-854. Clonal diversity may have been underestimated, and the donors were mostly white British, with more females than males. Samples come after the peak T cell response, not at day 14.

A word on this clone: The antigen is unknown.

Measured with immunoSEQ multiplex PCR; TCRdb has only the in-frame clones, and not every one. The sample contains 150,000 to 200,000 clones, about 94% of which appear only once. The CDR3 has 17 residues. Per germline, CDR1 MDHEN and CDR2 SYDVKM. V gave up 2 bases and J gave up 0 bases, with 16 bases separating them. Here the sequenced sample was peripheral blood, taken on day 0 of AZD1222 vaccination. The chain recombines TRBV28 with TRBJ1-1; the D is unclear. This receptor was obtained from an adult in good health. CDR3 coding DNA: TGTGCCAGCAGTTTAATTTCGGCAAGTAACCTGAACACTGAAGCTTTCTTT. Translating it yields CASSLISASNLNTEAFF.